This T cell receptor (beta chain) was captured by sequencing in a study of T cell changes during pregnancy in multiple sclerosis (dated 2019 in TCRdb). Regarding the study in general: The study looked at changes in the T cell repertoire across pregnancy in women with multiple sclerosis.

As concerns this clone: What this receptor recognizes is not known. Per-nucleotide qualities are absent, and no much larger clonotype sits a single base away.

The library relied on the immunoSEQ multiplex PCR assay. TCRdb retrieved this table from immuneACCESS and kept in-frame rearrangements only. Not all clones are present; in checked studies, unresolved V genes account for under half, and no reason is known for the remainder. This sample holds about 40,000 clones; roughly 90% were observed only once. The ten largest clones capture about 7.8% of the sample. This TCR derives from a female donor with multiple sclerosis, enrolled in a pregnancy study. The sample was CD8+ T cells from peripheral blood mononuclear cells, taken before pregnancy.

The DNA sequence is TGTGCCAGCAGCCTAAACGGACGGACTAACAATGAGCAGTTCTTC. This yields the protein CASSLNGRTNNEQFF. The rearranged segments are TRBV11-1 and TRBJ2-1, and the D gene may be TRBD2, 6 bases matching. The CDR3 measures 15 amino acids from cysteine to phenylalanine. This entry keeps only the CDR3 DNA: 45 bases, framed from base 1. CDR1 and CDR2, per the germline V gene (reference sequence), are SGHAT and FQDESV. V lost 5 bases and J lost 5 bases; the stretch between them is 16 bases long.